This paragraph reports one T cell receptor beta chain. The data originate from a study of T cell clones after liver transplantation. Here immunoSEQ multiplex PCR was the method, and the copy in TCRdb shows in-frame clones only, minus some. The sample carries tens of thousands of clones, around 85% recorded once. CDR3 length: 15 amino acids. Germline V CDR1 and CDR2: LNHDA, SQIVND (reference sequence). The ends were cut back, 0 bases at V and 3 bases at J, with 9 bases in the middle. The chain links TRBV19 to TRBJ2-1; the D is unclear. This clonotype was obtained from a human patient who received a liver transplant. The graft donor may be the source of some T cells. Here the sequenced sample was CD8+ T cells from blood, taken 12 months after liver transplant. The chain's CDR3 is CASSIDPAGYNEQFF. In nucleotides, the CDR3 is TGTGCCAGTAGTATAGATCCGGCAGGCTACAATGAGCAGTTCTTC.